A few counts support the clone carrying this TCR beta chain. The antigen is undetermined. This record comes from a study of OX40 agonist ivuxolimab in advanced cancers. Study-wide context: At doses from 0.01 to 10 mg/kg, patients were given intravenous ivuxolimab every 2 weeks. Three patients, one with hepatocellular carcinoma and two with cutaneous melanoma, responded partially. Patients receiving dose escalation had hepatocellular carcinoma, melanoma, renal cell or head and neck cancer. General observations from the study: The specificity for antigen of the expanded peripheral T cells was not determined.

Here immunoSEQ multiplex PCR was the method, and the copy in TCRdb shows in-frame clones only, minus some. This table holds about 28,000 clones, about four fifths found once. The clonotype was recovered from an adult with an advanced solid tumor such as melanoma, head and neck, liver or kidney cancer. Sequences were derived from CD4+ or CD8+ T cells sorted from blood, sampled in a trial of the OX40 agonist ivuxolimab.

The CDR3 DNA is TGTGCCAGCAGGGTGAACACTGAAGCTTTCTTT. Translation gives CASRVNTEAFF. This chain connects TRBV2 to TRBJ1-1, with no clear D. The CDR3 is 11 residues long. Deletions cut 6 bases from V and 0 bases from J, with 2 bases between. Germline-derived CDR1 and CDR2 are SNHLY and FYNNEI.